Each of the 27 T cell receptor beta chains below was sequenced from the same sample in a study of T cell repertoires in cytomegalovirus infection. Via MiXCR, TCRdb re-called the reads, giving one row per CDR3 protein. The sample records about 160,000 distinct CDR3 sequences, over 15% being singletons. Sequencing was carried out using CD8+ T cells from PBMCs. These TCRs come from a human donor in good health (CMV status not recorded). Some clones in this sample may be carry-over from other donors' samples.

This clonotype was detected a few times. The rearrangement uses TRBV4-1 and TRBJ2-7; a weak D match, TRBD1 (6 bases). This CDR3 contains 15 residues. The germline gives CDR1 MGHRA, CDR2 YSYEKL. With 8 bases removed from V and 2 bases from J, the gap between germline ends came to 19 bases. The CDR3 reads CASSPKGTSTYEQYF. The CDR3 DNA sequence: TGCGCCAGCTCCCCCAAGGGGACATCAACCTACGAGCAGTACTTC.

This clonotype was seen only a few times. Here the CDR3 DNA reads TGTGCCAGCAGTTTTCACCCAGGGGGCAGAGAGACCCAGTACTTC. Translation gives CASSFHPGGRETQYF. The V gene is TRBV28, the J gene TRBJ2-5; 8 nucleotides match TRBD1. The CDR3 has 15 amino acids. The germline CDR1 and CDR2 sequences are MDHEN and SYDVKM. The J segment lost 4 bases and the V segment lost 3 bases, leaving 7 bases of the junction unmatched.

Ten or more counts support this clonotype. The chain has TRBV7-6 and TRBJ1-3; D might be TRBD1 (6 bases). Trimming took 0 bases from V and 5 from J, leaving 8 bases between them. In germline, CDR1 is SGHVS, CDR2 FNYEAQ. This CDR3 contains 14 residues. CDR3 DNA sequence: TGTGCCAGCAGCTTAGCGGGGACACGAAACACCATATATTTT. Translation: CASSLAGTRNTIYF. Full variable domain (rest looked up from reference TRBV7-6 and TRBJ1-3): GAGVSQSPRYKVTKRGQDVALRCDPISGHVSLYWYRQALGQGPEFLTYFNYEAQQDKSGLPNDRFSAERPEGSISTLTIQRTEQRDSAMYRCASSLAGTRNTIYFGEGSWLTVV.

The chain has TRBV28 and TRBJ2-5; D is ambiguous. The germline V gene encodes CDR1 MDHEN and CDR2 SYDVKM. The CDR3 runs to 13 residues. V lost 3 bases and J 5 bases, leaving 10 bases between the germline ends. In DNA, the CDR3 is TGTGCCAGCAGTTTTGGGTTATCGGAGACCCAGTACTTC. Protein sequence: CASSFGLSETQYF.

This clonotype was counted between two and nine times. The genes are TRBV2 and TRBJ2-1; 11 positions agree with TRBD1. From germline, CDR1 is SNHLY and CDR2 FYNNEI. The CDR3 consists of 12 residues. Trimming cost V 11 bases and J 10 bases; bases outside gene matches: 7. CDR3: CAGQGAPGEQFF. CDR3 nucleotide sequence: TGTGCCGGACAGGGGGCGCCGGGAGAGCAGTTCTTC.

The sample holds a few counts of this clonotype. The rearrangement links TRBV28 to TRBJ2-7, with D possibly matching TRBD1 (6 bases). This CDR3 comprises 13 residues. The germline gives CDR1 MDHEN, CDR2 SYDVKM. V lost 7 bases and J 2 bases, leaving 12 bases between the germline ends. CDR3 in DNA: TGTGCCAGCACCTACGAGGGGGCCTACGAGCAGTACTTC. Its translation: CASTYEGAYEQYF.

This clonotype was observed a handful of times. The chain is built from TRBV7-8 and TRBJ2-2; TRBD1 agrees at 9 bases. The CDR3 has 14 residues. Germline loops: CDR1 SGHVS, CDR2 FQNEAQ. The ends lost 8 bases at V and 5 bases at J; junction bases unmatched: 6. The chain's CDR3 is CASRTGGKTGELFF. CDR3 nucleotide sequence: TGTGCCAGCCGAACAGGGGGCAAAACCGGGGAGCTGTTTTTT.

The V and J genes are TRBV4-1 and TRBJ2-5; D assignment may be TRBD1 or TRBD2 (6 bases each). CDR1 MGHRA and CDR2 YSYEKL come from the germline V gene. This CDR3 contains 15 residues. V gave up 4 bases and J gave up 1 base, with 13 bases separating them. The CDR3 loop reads CASSPLWGAQETQYF. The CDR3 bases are TGCGCCAGCAGCCCACTGTGGGGGGCCCAAGAGACCCAGTACTTC.

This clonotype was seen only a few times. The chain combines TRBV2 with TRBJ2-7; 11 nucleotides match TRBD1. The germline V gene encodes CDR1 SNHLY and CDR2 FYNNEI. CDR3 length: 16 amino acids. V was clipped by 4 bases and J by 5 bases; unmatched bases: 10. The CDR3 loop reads CASSVSRDRGVNEQYF. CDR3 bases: TGTGCCAGCAGTGTTAGCCGGGACAGGGGGGTCAACGAGCAGTACTTC.

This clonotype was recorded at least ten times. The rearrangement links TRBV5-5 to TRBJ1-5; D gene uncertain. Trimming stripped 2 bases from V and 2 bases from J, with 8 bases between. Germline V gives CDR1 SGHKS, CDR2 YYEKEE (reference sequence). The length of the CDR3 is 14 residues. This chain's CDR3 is CASSLAGGNQPQHF. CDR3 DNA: TGTGCCAGCAGCTTAGCGGGCGGCAATCAGCCCCAGCATTTT.

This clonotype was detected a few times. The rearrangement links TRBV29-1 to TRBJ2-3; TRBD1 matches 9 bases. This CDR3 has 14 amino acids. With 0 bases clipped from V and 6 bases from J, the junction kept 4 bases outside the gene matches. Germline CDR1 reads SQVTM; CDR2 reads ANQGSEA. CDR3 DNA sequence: TGCAGCGTTGAAGATCGGGGACAGGGCGATACGCAGTATTTT. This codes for CSVEDRGQGDTQYF.

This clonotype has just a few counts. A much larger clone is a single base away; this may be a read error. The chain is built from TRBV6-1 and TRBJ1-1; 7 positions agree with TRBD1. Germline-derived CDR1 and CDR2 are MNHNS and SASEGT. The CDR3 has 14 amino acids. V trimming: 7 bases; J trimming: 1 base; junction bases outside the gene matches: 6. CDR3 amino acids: CASTMTGKNTEAFF. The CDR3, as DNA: TGTGCCAGCACCATGACAGGGAAGAACACTGAAGCTTTCTTT.

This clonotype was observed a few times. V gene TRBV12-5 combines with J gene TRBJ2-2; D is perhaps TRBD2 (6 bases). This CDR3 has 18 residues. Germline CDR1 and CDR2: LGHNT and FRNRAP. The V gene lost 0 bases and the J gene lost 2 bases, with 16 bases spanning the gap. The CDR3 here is CASGLVPSGRDNTGELFF. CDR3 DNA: TGTGCTAGTGGTTTGGTACCCAGTGGGCGGGACAACACCGGGGAGCTGTTTTTT. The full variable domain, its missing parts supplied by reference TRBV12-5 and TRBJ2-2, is DARVTQTPRHKVTEMGQEVTMRCQPILGHNTVFWYRQTMMQGLELLAYFRNRAPLDDSGMPKDRFSAEMPDATLATLKIQPSEPRDSAVYFCASGLVPSGRDNTGELFFGEGSRLTVL.

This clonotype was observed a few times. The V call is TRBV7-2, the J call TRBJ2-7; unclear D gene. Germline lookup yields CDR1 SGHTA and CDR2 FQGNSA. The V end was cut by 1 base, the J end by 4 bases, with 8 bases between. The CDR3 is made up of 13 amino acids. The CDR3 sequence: CASSLVNGYEQYF. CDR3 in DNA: TGTGCCAGCAGCTTAGTTAACGGTTACGAGCAGTACTTC.

CDR3 amino acids: CASRSAAYEQYF. DNA for the CDR3: TGTGCCAGCAGATCGGCAGCCTACGAGCAGTACTTC. The V and J genes are TRBV6-2 or TRBV6-3 and TRBJ2-7; the D is unclear. Trimming pared 6 bases from V and 2 bases from J, leaving 8 bases between. Germline V gene data show CDR1 as MNHEY and CDR2 as SVGEGT. The CDR3 spans 12 residues.

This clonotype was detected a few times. Here the CDR3 reads CASSADLSTDTQYF. In DNA, the CDR3 is TGTGCCAGCAGTGCGGACTTAAGCACAGATACGCAGTATTTT. The chain links TRBV6-4 to TRBJ2-3, with D possibly matching TRBD2 (5 bases). The CDR3 totals 14 residues. The germline gives CDR1 MRHNA, CDR2 SNTAGT. Trimming removed 4 bases from V and 0 bases from J, with 8 bases in between.

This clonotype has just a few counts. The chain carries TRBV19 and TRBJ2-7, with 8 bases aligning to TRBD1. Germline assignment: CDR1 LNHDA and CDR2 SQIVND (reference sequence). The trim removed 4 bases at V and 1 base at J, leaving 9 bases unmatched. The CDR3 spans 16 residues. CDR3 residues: CASSKGSGTGSYEQYF. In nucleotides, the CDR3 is TGTGCCAGTAGTAAGGGATCCGGGACAGGTTCCTACGAGCAGTACTTC.

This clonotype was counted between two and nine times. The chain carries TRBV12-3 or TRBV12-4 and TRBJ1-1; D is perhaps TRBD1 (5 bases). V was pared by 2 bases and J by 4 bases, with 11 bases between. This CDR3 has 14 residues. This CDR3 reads CASSLSGRVTEAFF. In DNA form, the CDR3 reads TGTGCCAGCAGTTTATCGGGCAGGGTCACTGAAGCTTTCTTT.

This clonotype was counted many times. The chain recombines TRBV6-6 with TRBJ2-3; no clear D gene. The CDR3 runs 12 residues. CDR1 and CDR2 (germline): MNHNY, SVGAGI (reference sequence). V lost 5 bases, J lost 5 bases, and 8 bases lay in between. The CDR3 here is CASSPAGDTQYF. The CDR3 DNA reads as TGTGCCAGCAGTCCAGCCGGAGATACGCAGTATTTT.

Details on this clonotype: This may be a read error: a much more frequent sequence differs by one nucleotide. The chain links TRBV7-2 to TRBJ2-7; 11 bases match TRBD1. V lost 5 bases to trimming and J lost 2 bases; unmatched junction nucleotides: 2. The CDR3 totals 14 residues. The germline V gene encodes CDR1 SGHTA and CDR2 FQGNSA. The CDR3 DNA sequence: TGTGCCAGCAGCATGGGACAGGGGGCCTACGAGCAGTACTTC. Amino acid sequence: CASSMGQGAYEQYF.

CDR3 sequence reads: CATKGGPPEAFF. CDR3 DNA: TGTGCCACCAAGGGGGGGCCACCTGAAGCTTTCTTT. The rearrangement joins TRBV6-2 or TRBV6-3 to TRBJ1-1; D may be TRBD1 (6 bases). Germline CDR1 MNHEY, CDR2 SVGEGT. This CDR3 has 12 residues. The V and J ends lost 10 bases and 6 bases respectively, with 15 bases between them.

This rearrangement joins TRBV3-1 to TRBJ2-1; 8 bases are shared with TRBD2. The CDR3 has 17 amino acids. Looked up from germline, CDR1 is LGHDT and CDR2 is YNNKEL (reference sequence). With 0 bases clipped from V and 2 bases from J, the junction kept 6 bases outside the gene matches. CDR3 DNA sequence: TGTGCCAGCAGCCAAGAAAGTGGCGGGGGGCCCTACAATGAGCAGTTCTTC. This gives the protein CASSQESGGGPYNEQFF.

The CDR3 loop reads CASSLSGLAPNEQYF. In nucleotides, the CDR3 is TGTGCCAGCAGCTTATCGGGACTGGCCCCTAACGAGCAGTACTTC. The gene calls are TRBV7-8 and TRBJ2-7; D is possibly TRBD2 (6 bases). The CDR3 totals 15 residues. Germline CDR1 is SGHVS and CDR2 is FQNEAQ. V dropped 2 bases and J dropped 5 bases, with 16 bases sitting between them.

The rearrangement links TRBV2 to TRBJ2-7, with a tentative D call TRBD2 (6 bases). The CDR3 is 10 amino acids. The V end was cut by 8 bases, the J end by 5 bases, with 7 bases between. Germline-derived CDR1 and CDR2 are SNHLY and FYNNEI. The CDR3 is CASSGDEQYF. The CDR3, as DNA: TGTGCCAGCTCGGGGGACGAGCAGTACTTC. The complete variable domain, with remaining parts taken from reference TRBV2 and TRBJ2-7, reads EPEVTQTPSHQVTQMGQEVILRCVPISNHLYFYWYRQILGQKVEFLVSFYNNEISEKSEIFDDQFSVERPDGSNFTLKIRSTKLEDSAMYFCASSGDEQYFGPGTRLTVT.

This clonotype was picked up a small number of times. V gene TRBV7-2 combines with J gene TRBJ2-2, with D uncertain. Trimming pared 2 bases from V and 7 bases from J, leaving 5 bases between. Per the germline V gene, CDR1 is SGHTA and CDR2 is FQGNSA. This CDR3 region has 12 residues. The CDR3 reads CASSLRDGELFF. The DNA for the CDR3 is TGTGCCAGCAGCTTAAGGGACGGGGAGCTGTTTTTT.

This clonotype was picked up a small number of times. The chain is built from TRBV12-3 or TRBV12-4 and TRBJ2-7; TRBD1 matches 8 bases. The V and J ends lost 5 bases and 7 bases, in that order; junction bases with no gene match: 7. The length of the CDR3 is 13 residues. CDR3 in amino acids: CASSPDRAREQYF. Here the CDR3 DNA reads TGTGCCAGCAGTCCGGACAGGGCGCGGGAGCAGTACTTC.

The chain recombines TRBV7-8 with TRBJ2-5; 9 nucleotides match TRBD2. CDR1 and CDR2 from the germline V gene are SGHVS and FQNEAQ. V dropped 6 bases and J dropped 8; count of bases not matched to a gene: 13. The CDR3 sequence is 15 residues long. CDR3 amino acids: CASRPGGGVWDTQYF. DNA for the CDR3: TGTGCCAGCAGGCCAGGCGGGGGGGTCTGGGATACCCAGTACTTC.